The 29 T cell receptor beta chains below all came from one sample that was sequenced in a study of blood T cell repertoires in COVID-19. TCRdb's table, derived via immunoSEQ multiplex PCR, lists solely in-frame clones and lacks some. The sample contains tens of thousands of clones, roughly four fifths of which appear only once. What was sequenced was peripheral blood. Receptors were obtained from a woman aged 55-70 years with acute or convalescent COVID-19.

This rearrangement joins TRBV19 to TRBJ1-1, with D hard to call. Germline V lookup: CDR1 LNHDA, CDR2 SQIVND (reference sequence). Trimming cost V 6 bases and J 1 base, with 9 bases left between them. The CDR3 sequence is 13 residues long. CDR3: CASRDTRNTEAFF. The CDR3 coding sequence is TGTGCCAGTAGAGACACCCGGAACACTGAAGCTTTCTTT.

The chain carries TRBV10-3 and TRBJ1-5; tentatively, D is TRBD1 (5 bases). The V end lost 8 bases, the J end lost 5 bases, and 13 bases lay between the germline ends. Germline lookup yields CDR1 ENHRY and CDR2 SYGVKD. This CDR3 contains 13 residues. CDR3 DNA sequence: TGTGCCATCGGGGCCCAGGGCGATCAGCCCCAGCATTTT. Its protein is CAIGAQGDQPQHF.

The chain employs TRBV14 and TRBJ1-2; 10 bases are shared with TRBD1. Germline trimming cut 2 bases from V and 2 bases from J; bases unmatched to any gene: 8. The CDR3 sequence is 17 residues long. Germline V gene sequence: CDR1 SGHDN, CDR2 FVKESK. The CDR3 DNA reads as TGTGCCAGCAGCCAATCCTGGACAGGGGGATCAAACTATGGCTACACCTTC. As protein: CASSQSWTGGSNYGYTF.

This rearrangement joins TRBV10-3 to TRBJ2-7, with TRBD1 matching over 7 bases. Per the germline V gene, CDR1 is ENHRY and CDR2 is SYGVKD. J was trimmed by 6 bases and V by 3 bases; bases with no gene match: 2. The CDR3 sequence is 12 residues long. The CDR3 coding sequence is TGTGCCATCAGTGAACAGGGGCGCGAGCAGTACTTC. Its protein product is CAISEQGREQYF.

This chain joins TRBV19 and TRBJ1-2, with D maybe TRBD1 (5 bases). Trimming removed 7 bases at V and 2 bases at J, with 14 bases between. The CDR3 loop spans 14 amino acids. Germline values: CDR1 LNHDA, CDR2 SQIVND (reference sequence). CDR3 protein: CASNKRAGNYGYTF. In nucleotides, the CDR3 is TGTGCCAGTAATAAGCGGGCAGGGAACTATGGCTACACCTTC.

The chain links TRBV3-1 (or the pseudogene TRBV3-2) to TRBJ2-1; D gene uncertain. Between the trimmed V and J ends, which lost 4 bases and 6 bases, there was a span of 19 bases. CDR1 is LGHDT, CDR2 YNNKEL, per germline (reference sequence). CDR3 length equals 16 residues. CDR3 nucleotides: TGTGCCAGCAGCCCTTTTGGCTCACCAATTTTCAATGAGCAGTTCTTC. As protein: CASSPFGSPIFNEQFF.

This chain connects TRBV3-1 (or the pseudogene TRBV3-2) to TRBJ1-2, with D uncertain. In germline, CDR1 is LGHDT, CDR2 YNNKEL (reference sequence). V gave up 4 bases and J gave up 2 bases, with 11 bases separating them. This CDR3 contains 14 residues. The CDR3 nucleotides read TGTGCCAGCAGCCCCAGACACGAAAACTATGGCTACACCTTC. Translating gives CASSPRHENYGYTF.

The rearrangement uses TRBV4-1 and TRBJ1-2; 8 nucleotides line up with TRBD1. CDR1 and CDR2 from the germline V gene are MGHRA and YSYEKL. The length of the CDR3 is 19 residues. V lost 4 bases and J lost 2; bases outside the gene matches: 18. The CDR3, as DNA: TGCGCCAGCAGCCCTCACCCTTTGAGACAGGGGATGAAGAACTATGGCTACACCTTC. Its translation: CASSPHPLRQGMKNYGYTF.

This chain links TRBV5-8 with TRBJ2-3; 14 bases align to TRBD2. This CDR3 spans 18 amino acids. V gave up 1 base and J gave up 2 bases; unmatched junction bases: 6. Germline V lookup: CDR1 SGHTS, CDR2 YDEGEE. Here the CDR3 DNA reads TGTGCCAGCAGCTTGCAGACTAGCGGGGGGGCCGTCACAGATACGCAGTATTTT. Amino acid sequence: CASSLQTSGGAVTDTQYF.

The V call is TRBV24-1, the J call TRBJ1-5; D remains ambiguous. Germline lookup yields CDR1 KGHDR and CDR2 SFDVKD. Between the trimmed V and J ends, which lost 0 bases and 13 bases, there was a span of 12 bases. The CDR3 has 13 amino acids. The CDR3 sequence: CATSDLNSPVQHF. The CDR3 DNA sequence: TGTGCCACCAGTGATTTGAACTCCCCCGTACAGCATTTT.

The V and J genes are TRBV11-1 and TRBJ2-1; possible D gene TRBD1, 6 bases. The CDR3 runs 15 residues. V was trimmed by 7 bases and J by 12 bases, leaving 25 bases between them. The germline CDR1 and CDR2 sequences are SGHAT and FQDESV (reference sequence). The CDR3 nucleotides read TGTGCCAGCACCACCTTCCTGGGGACATTGAGTCCGCAGTTCTTC. Protein: CASTTFLGTLSPQFF.

This clone was counted a few times. The J gene is TRBJ1-6, the V gene TRBV7-2; possibly TRBD1 for D (5 bases). Germline CDR1 SGHTA, CDR2 FQGNSA. This CDR3 spans 20 amino acids. With 0 bases removed from V and 2 bases from J, the gap between germline ends came to 20 bases. CDR3 DNA sequence: TGTGCCAGCAGCTTAGCAGCTTCCAGGGTCGGAAACGCCTATAATTCACCCCTCCACTTT. It encodes CASSLAASRVGNAYNSPLHF.

This clone was recorded once. This chain connects TRBV7-2 to TRBJ2-3; 15 bases are a match to TRBD2. Germline loops: CDR1 SGHTA, CDR2 FQGNSA. The CDR3 consists of 17 residues. V lost 1 base, J lost 3 bases, and 2 bases stayed unmatched. The DNA for the CDR3 is TGTGCCAGCAGCTTAGGGGGACTAGCGGGGGGTACAGATACGCAGTATTTT. It is translated as CASSLGGLAGGTDTQYF.

The chain recombines TRBV2 with TRBJ2-1; D remains ambiguous. The germline V gene encodes CDR1 SNHLY and CDR2 FYNNEI. Deletions cut 6 bases from V and 8 bases from J, with 20 bases between. The CDR3 covers 15 residues. In DNA form, the CDR3 reads TGTGCCAGCAGACGGGTCGGATCCGCTGGCGATGAGCAGTTCTTC. It yields the protein CASRRVGSAGDEQFF.

Here the CDR3 reads CASSEGGHYGYTF. The CDR3, as DNA: TGTGCCAGCAGTGAAGGGGGCCACTATGGCTACACCTTC. V is TRBV6-1 and J is TRBJ1-2; possibly TRBD1 for D (5 bases). Germline CDR1 is MNHNS and CDR2 is SASEGT. The germline V and J ends were trimmed by 1 base and 3 bases, with 6 bases remaining between them. This CDR3 has 13 residues.

The chain employs TRBV19 and TRBJ2-2; D uncertain. Trimming left V 6 bases short and J 7 bases short, with 18 bases between. This CDR3 is built from 15 residues. The germline V gene encodes CDR1 LNHDA and CDR2 SQIVND (reference sequence). This chain's CDR3 is CASSPGDKAGGELFF. The CDR3, as DNA: TGTGCCAGTAGCCCTGGTGACAAGGCCGGCGGGGAGCTGTTTTTT.

The gene calls are TRBV3-1 (or the pseudogene TRBV3-2) and TRBJ1-6, with D maybe TRBD1 (5 bases). Trimming left V 0 bases short and J 7 bases short, with 16 bases between. CDR1 LGHDT and CDR2 YNNKEL come from the germline V gene (reference sequence). CDR3 size: 17 residues. DNA for the CDR3: TGTGCCAGCAGCCAAGAATTTATAGCCAGGGTGAATTCACCCCTCCACTTT. Protein: CASSQEFIARVNSPLHF.

The genes are TRBV5-5 and TRBJ2-1; 7 nucleotides match TRBD2. The ends lost 2 bases at V and 2 bases at J; junction bases unmatched: 10. In germline, CDR1 is SGHKS, CDR2 YYEKEE (reference sequence). This CDR3 region has 17 residues. For the CDR3, the DNA is TGTGCCAGCAGCTTCTTCGGCGGGGGAGTCGCCTACAATGAGCAGTTCTTC. Translating it yields CASSFFGGGVAYNEQFF.

The chain has TRBV2 and TRBJ2-2; D possibly corresponds to TRBD1 (5 bases). V was shortened by 8 bases and J by 5 bases, with 15 bases between the two germline ends. This CDR3 contains 14 residues. CDR1 is SNHLY and CDR2 is FYNNEI in the germline V gene. CDR3 loop: CASLPRVGTGELFF. CDR3 DNA: TGTGCCAGCCTCCCCAGGGTTGGGACCGGGGAGCTGTTTTTT.

This chain connects TRBV5-6 to TRBJ2-1, with 9 positions matching TRBD1. After removal of 4 bases from V and 6 bases from J, the junction contained 8 bases not matched to a gene. Per germline, CDR1 SGHDT and CDR2 YYEEEE. The length of the CDR3 is 15 residues. This CDR3 reads CASSPGQGRSNEQFF. The CDR3 bases are TGTGCCAGCAGCCCCGGACAGGGGAGGAGCAATGAGCAGTTCTTC.

The chain combines TRBV5-3 with TRBJ1-1, with TRBD1 identical over 8 bases. TRBV5-3 falls under the ORF class, with uncertain function. The CDR3 extends over 18 amino acids. J gave up 1 base and V 2 bases, and 13 bases lay outside the gene matches. The DNA of the CDR3 is TGTGCCAGAAGCTTAGGACTGGGGCAGGGGGCGAAGAACACTGAAGCTTTCTTT. Amino acid sequence: CARSLGLGQGAKNTEAFF.

The chain employs TRBV5-1 and TRBJ1-1; D perhaps matches TRBD1 (5 bases). Germline CDR1 and CDR2: SGHRS and YFSETQ. This CDR3 spans 15 amino acids. Trimming cost V 4 bases and J 1 base, with 14 bases left between them. CDR3 residues: CASSLLQGGNTEAFF. CDR3 bases: TGCGCCAGCAGCCTCCTTCAGGGTGGGAACACTGAAGCTTTCTTT.

The chain links TRBV18 to TRBJ1-6; the D gene is possibly TRBD1 (5 bases). The CDR3 extends over 14 amino acids. Between the trimmed V and J ends, which lost 3 bases and 9 bases, there was a span of 12 bases. The germline CDR1 and CDR2 sequences are KGHSH and LQKENI. CDR3 DNA sequence: TGTGCCAGCTCACCCGGGGGGTCAAGTTCACCCCTCCACTTT. This sequence encodes CASSPGGSSSPLHF. Full variable domain (rest looked up from reference TRBV18 and TRBJ1-6): NAGVMQNPRHLVRRRGQEARLRCSPMKGHSHVYWYRQLPEEGLKFMVYLQKENIIDESGMPKERFSAEFPKEGPSILRIQQVVRGDSAAYFCASSPGGSSSPLHFGNGTRLTVT.

The chain recombines TRBV7-8 with TRBJ1-3; no clear D gene. The V end lost 5 bases, the J end lost 2 bases, and 13 bases lay between the germline ends. The CDR3 sequence is 15 residues long. The germline V gene has CDR1 SGHVS and CDR2 FQNEAQ. CDR3: CASSKGLPPGNTIYF. The CDR3 coding sequence is TGTGCCAGCAGCAAAGGACTTCCCCCTGGAAACACCATATATTTT.

V and J are TRBV7-2 and TRBJ1-3; D might be TRBD1 (5 bases). Trimming left V 5 bases short and J 3 bases short, with 14 bases between. The germline gives CDR1 SGHTA, CDR2 FQGNSA. This CDR3 is 15 amino acids long. The CDR3 DNA sequence: TGTGCCAGCAGCCCGGGACTGTCCGATGGAAACACCATATATTTT. Amino acid sequence: CASSPGLSDGNTIYF. Using reference TRBV7-2 and TRBJ1-3 for the parts outside the CDR3, the full variable domain is GAGVSQSPSNKVTEKGKDVELRCDPISGHTALYWYRQSLGQGLEFLIYFQGNSAPDKSGLPSDRFSAERTGGSVSTLTIQRTQQEDSAVYLCASSPGLSDGNTIYFGEGSWLTVV.

The chain couples TRBV7-9 to TRBJ2-3; D is uncertain. The CDR3 runs to 16 residues. From germline, CDR1 is SEHNR and CDR2 FQNEAQ (reference sequence). V was cut by 1 base and J by 5 bases, with 16 bases left in between. In nucleotides, the CDR3 is TGTGCCAGCAGCTTAGTCGGTGGGCTTGGGCTAGATACGCAGTATTTT. This encodes CASSLVGGLGLDTQYF.

This sequence joins TRBV7-2 and TRBJ2-7; D perhaps matches TRBD2 (5 bases). Germline V gene data show CDR1 as SGHTA and CDR2 as FQGNSA. The CDR3 extends over 13 amino acids. V gave up 3 bases and J gave up 7 bases, with 13 bases separating them. As DNA, the CDR3 is TGTGCCAGCAGCTTTAGTCCGGGCGGGGAGCAGTACTTC. It codes for CASSFSPGGEQYF.

This clone was observed a single time. CDR3 residues: CATSGQGAREQYF. The CDR3 nucleotides read TGTGCCACCAGCGGACAGGGGGCGAGGGAGCAGTACTTC. The chain is built from TRBV24-1 and TRBJ2-7; 11 positions match TRBD1. This CDR3 region has 13 residues. After removal of 7 bases from V and 7 bases from J, the junction contained 5 bases not matched to a gene. Germline assignment: CDR1 KGHDR and CDR2 SFDVKD.

The count of this clone is one. The gene calls are TRBV19 and TRBJ1-1; perhaps TRBD1 as D (6 bases). Trimming left V 7 bases short and J 3 bases short, with 15 bases between. CDR3 size: 14 residues. Germline V lookup: CDR1 LNHDA, CDR2 SQIVND (reference sequence). CDR3 loop: CASTLGRGYTEAFF. The CDR3 region has the DNA TGTGCCAGTACCCTCGGGAGGGGGTACACTGAAGCTTTCTTT.